Given below is one T cell receptor beta chain in context. This sample was taken from a study of T cell changes during pregnancy in multiple sclerosis. CDR1 is LNHDA, CDR2 SQIVND, per germline (reference sequence). Trimming removed 10 bases from V and 5 bases from J; junction bases left unmatched: 6. This CDR3 is 12 amino acids long. TCRdb's table, derived via immunoSEQ multiplex PCR, lists solely in-frame clones and lacks some. The sample contains about 23,000 clones, about 90% of which appear only once. The TCR comes from a female donor with multiple sclerosis, enrolled in a pregnancy study. Sequenced material: CD8+ T cells from peripheral blood mononuclear cells, taken after pregnancy. This chain joins TRBV19 and TRBJ2-7; 9 positions agree with TRBD1. CDR3 protein: CATARQGDEQYF. The CDR3 DNA follows: TGTGCCACCGCGCGACAGGGGGACGAGCAGTACTTC.